The 15 T cell receptor beta chains below were found in one sample sequenced in a study of T-cell reconstitution after alpha-beta-depleted transplantation in children. The TCRbeta library incorporated unique molecular identifiers. One entry per CDR3 protein results from TCRdb running MiXCR on the PCR reads. The sample contains approximately 400,000 distinct CDR3 sequences, approximately 10% of which appear only once. The sequencing here drew on PBMCs from the stem cell graft donor, taken from the stem cell graft. All receptors come from a human donor who donated a stem cell graft to a child with acute myeloid leukemia.

Notes on this clonotype: A read error is possible here, since a much larger clone lies one base away. The CDR3 end shows no conserved phenylalanine or tryptophan, and so a read error is likely. The genes are TRBV12-3 or TRBV12-4 and TRBJ2-7; the match to TRBD1 covers 10 bases. Germline trimming cut 11 bases from V and 5 bases from J; bases unmatched to any gene: 15. The CDR3 contains 15 residues. In DNA form, the CDR3 reads TGTGCCTCCAGCCCGTCGGGGACAGGGGCCCACGAGCAGTACTCC. This encodes CASSPSGTGAHEQYS.

Here the CDR3 reads CASTLTTGGIQETQYF. Here the CDR3 DNA reads TGCGCCAGCACCCTTACGACAGGGGGCATTCAAGAGACCCAGTACTTC. The chain links TRBV5-1 to TRBJ2-5; TRBD1 matches 10 bases. Germline loops: CDR1 SGHRS, CDR2 YFSETQ. J gave up 2 bases and V 6 bases, and 10 bases lay outside the gene matches. The CDR3 runs to 16 residues.

The chain uses TRBV6-5 and TRBJ1-5, with D hard to call. Trimming left V 2 bases short and J 3 bases short, with 5 bases between. CDR1 MNHEY and CDR2 SVGAGI come from the germline V gene. This CDR3 contains 13 residues. In nucleotides, the CDR3 is TGTGCCAGCAGTTACCTCTCCAATCAGCCCCAGCATTTT. It specifies CASSYLSNQPQHF.

The chain couples TRBV6-1 to TRBJ2-6; D might be TRBD1 (5 bases). The V gene's germline CDR1 is MNHNS and CDR2 SASEGT. This CDR3 spans 16 amino acids. V was shortened by 6 bases and J by 2 bases, with 14 bases between the two germline ends. CDR3 region: CASRIRQNAGANVLTF. DNA for the CDR3: TGTGCCAGCAGAATTCGACAGAACGCTGGGGCCAACGTCCTGACTTTC.

Many counts were recorded for this clonotype. CDR3 DNA: TGTGCCAGCAGCTCCCCATACGAGCAGTACTTC. Translating gives CASSSPYEQYF. The chain employs TRBV5-5 and TRBJ2-7; no clear D gene. The V end was cut by 3 bases, the J end by 4 bases, with 5 bases between. The CDR3 contains 11 residues. Germline V lookup: CDR1 SGHKS, CDR2 YYEKEE (reference sequence).

This clonotype was found a few times. The chain couples TRBV11-3 to TRBJ2-2; no clear D. CDR3 length: 12 amino acids. The germline CDR1 and CDR2 sequences are SGHNT and YENEEA. The V end lost 2 bases, the J end lost 6 bases, and 4 bases lay between the germline ends. The CDR3 region is CASSLQPGELFF. The CDR3 nucleotides are TGTGCCAGCAGCTTACAACCCGGGGAGCTGTTTTTT. The full variable domain, with the rest looked up from reference TRBV11-3 and TRBJ2-2, is EAGVVQSPRYKIIEKKQPVAFWCNPISGHNTLYWYLQNLGQGPELLIRYENEEAVDDSQLPKDRFSAERLKGVDSTLKIQPAELGDSAVYLCASSLQPGELFFGEGSRLTVL.

The chain joins TRBV27 to TRBJ2-1; D possibly matches TRBD1 or TRBD2 (5 bases each). This CDR3 spans 15 amino acids. Germline V gene sequence: CDR1 MNHEY, CDR2 SMNVEV (reference sequence). Trimming stripped 1 base from V and 4 bases from J, with 11 bases between. CDR3 DNA: TGTGCCAGCAGTTTATTTGGGACGGCGTACAATGAGCAGTTCTTC. Its protein is CASSLFGTAYNEQFF.

This clonotype came up once. At one end the junction does not follow the germline gene, possibly because of a read error. The rearrangement uses TRBV6-5 and TRBJ2-7; TRBD2 matches 7 bases. CDR1 is MNHEY, CDR2 SVGAGI, per germline. The CDR3 consists of 16 residues. The CDR3 DNA reads TGTGCCAGCAGTTACAGCCAGCGGGACCCGATCTACGGGCAGTACTTC. Protein product: CASSYSQRDPIYGQYF.

Here the CDR3 reads CASSKGGACYNEQFF. The DNA of the CDR3 is TGTGCCAGCAGCAAAGGCGGGGCGTGCTACAATGAGCAGTTCTTC. The chain joins TRBV21-1 to TRBJ2-1; TRBD1, the table's D call, was not compared with the DNA. TRBV21-1 has pseudogene status. This CDR3 is 15 amino acids long.

This clonotype was seen a few times. An end of the junction differs from the germline gene, which may be a read error. The chain uses TRBV4-2 and TRBJ2-5; D is unresolved. The CDR3 has 14 residues. Germline CDR1 and CDR2: LGHNA and YNFKEQ. This chain's CDR3 is CASSQDWLSETQYF. CDR3 DNA: TGTGCCAGCAGCCAAGACTGGCTGTCAGAGACCCAGTATTTC.

This clonotype occurred many times. The rearrangement joins TRBV5-1 to TRBJ1-1; D is undetermined. Trimming removed 4 bases at V and 1 base at J, with 14 bases between. The germline V gene encodes CDR1 SGHRS and CDR2 YFSETQ. CDR3 length equals 15 residues. CDR3 bases: TGCGCCAGCAGCATCCAACCCTGGGCGAACACTGAAGCTTTCTTT. Protein: CASSIQPWANTEAFF.

The table lists this clonotype with many counts. The CDR3 DNA is TGCAGCGTTGAACCCAGCCATTCCTACAATGAGCAGTTCTTC. This gives the protein CSVEPSHSYNEQFF. The chain carries TRBV29-1 and TRBJ2-1; D gene uncertain. Trimming left V 2 bases short and J 1 base short, with 9 bases between. Germline CDR1 and CDR2: SQVTM and ANQGSEA. The CDR3 is 14 residues long.

This clonotype was counted between two and nine times. The chain employs TRBV9 and TRBJ2-7, with a possible D match to TRBD2 (6 bases). This CDR3 comprises 15 residues. V lost 0 bases to trimming and J lost 5 bases, with 15 bases between them. The germline CDR1 and CDR2 sequences are SGDLS and YYNGEE. CDR3 nucleotide sequence: TGTGCCAGCAGCGTAGAGGCGGGGCCCGTAGACGAGCAGTACTTC. Translating gives CASSVEAGPVDEQYF.

This clonotype appeared many times. J is TRBJ1-1 and V is TRBV20-1, with D unclear. Deletions cut 3 bases from V and 2 bases from J, with 7 bases between. This CDR3 has 12 residues. Germline CDR1 DFQATT, CDR2 SNEGSKA (reference sequence). CDR3 sequence reads: CSASRANTEAFF. CDR3 sequence (DNA): TGCAGTGCTAGCCGGGCAAACACTGAAGCTTTCTTT.

This clonotype was detected many times. The V and J genes are TRBV12-3 or TRBV12-4 and TRBJ2-1; a weak D match, TRBD1 (6 bases). The CDR3 contains 14 residues. Trimming shortened V by 6 bases and J by 5 bases, and 14 bases separated the two germline ends. The CDR3 here is CASRYDRLNNEQFF. The CDR3 DNA sequence: TGTGCCAGCAGATACGACAGGCTCAACAATGAGCAGTTCTTC.